The 27 T cell receptor beta chains listed next were all sequenced from one sample in a study of T cell repertoires in cytomegalovirus infection. TCRdb fed the reads into MiXCR, producing one record per CDR3 protein. The profile covers around 740,000 distinct CDR3 sequences, with 35% appearing a single time and about 2.8% taken by the ten largest. Sequencing was performed on PBMCs. These receptors all stem from a human donor in good health (CMV status not recorded). Some clones in this sample may be carry-over from other donors' samples.

V usage is TRBV19 and J usage is TRBJ1-1, with 8 bases that match TRBD1. Trimming cost V 5 bases and J 10 bases; bases outside gene matches: 12. Germline-derived CDR1 and CDR2 are LNHDA and SQIVND (reference sequence). The CDR3 loop spans 14 amino acids. The DNA of the CDR3 is TGTGCCAGTAGTGCCCGTGGGGGCGGGACAGGAGCTTTCTTT. Its protein is CASSARGGGTGAFF.

This clonotype was observed many times. This chain connects TRBV7-9 to TRBJ1-2; D not certain. Trimming shortened V by 6 bases and J by 0 bases, and 23 bases separated the two germline ends. This CDR3 region has 18 residues. CDR1 and CDR2 from the germline V gene are SEHNR and FQNEAQ (reference sequence). The CDR3 DNA follows: TGTGCCAGCAGATCTGAAGCCTTTAGTTGGGAAGCTAACTATGGCTACACCTTC. This sequence encodes CASRSEAFSWEANYGYTF.

This rearrangement joins TRBV28 to TRBJ2-5; tentatively, D is TRBD2 (5 bases). V was pared by 4 bases and J by 1 base, with 16 bases between. The length of the CDR3 is 16 residues. The germline CDR1 and CDR2 sequences are MDHEN and SYDVKM. As DNA, the CDR3 is TGTGCCAGCAGTTCCGGTCAGAGAGGGCCCCAAGAGACCCAGTACTTC. Translated, it gives CASSSGQRGPQETQYF.

The CDR3 nucleotides read TGTGCCAGCAGTTTAATCGGGGATTGGGTAGAGACCCAGTACTTC. It translates to CASSLIGDWVETQYF. The V gene is TRBV12-3 or TRBV12-4, the J gene TRBJ2-5, with a tentative D call TRBD2 (5 bases). The CDR3 length is 15 residues. Trimming removed 2 bases from V and 4 bases from J, with 14 bases in between.

A note on this clonotype: At one end, the junction sequence differs from germline, possibly due to a read error. V and J are TRBV20-1 and TRBJ2-6, with D uncertain. This CDR3 is built from 15 residues. Germline V gives CDR1 DFQATT, CDR2 SNEGSKA (reference sequence). The CDR3 DNA reads as TGCAGTGCTAGACAGGTTAACTCTGGGTCCAACGTCCTGACTTTC. It specifies CSARQVNSGSNVLTF.

The V and J genes are TRBV5-4 and TRBJ2-7; D perhaps matches TRBD2 (5 bases). The germline V gene has CDR1 SGHNT and CDR2 YYREEE (reference sequence). Trimming stripped 3 bases from V and 0 bases from J, with 16 bases between. The CDR3 is 16 amino acids. Here the CDR3 reads CASSSLGPAGSYEQYF. The CDR3 nucleotides are TGTGCCAGCAGCTCCCTCGGGCCGGCGGGCTCCTACGAGCAGTACTTC.

V gene TRBV27 combines with J gene TRBJ1-1, with 7 bases that match TRBD1. Trimming at V came to 9 bases and at J to 11 bases, leaving 12 bases not matched to a gene. Germline assignment: CDR1 MNHEY and CDR2 SMNVEV (reference sequence). This CDR3 has 12 residues. The DNA for the CDR3 is TGTGCCAGTTCTTACAGGGGCGGGGTGGCTTTCTTT. Its protein product is CASSYRGGVAFF.

A remark on this clonotype: The junction departs from germline at one end; a sequencing error may be responsible. This chain uses TRBV7-4 with TRBJ2-7; D unresolved. This CDR3 region has 12 residues. Germline V gene data show CDR1 as SGHVT and CDR2 as SQSDAQ. In DNA, the CDR3 is TGTGCCAGCAGCTTAAGTGGGTACGAGAAGTCCTTC. It specifies CASSLSGYEKSF. The full variable domain, its missing parts supplied by reference TRBV7-4 and TRBJ2-7, is GAGVSQSPRYKVAKRGRDVALRCDSISGHVTLYWYRQTLGQGSEVLTYSQSDAQRDKSGRPSGRFSAERPERSVSTLKIQRTEQGDSAVYLCASSLSGYEKSFGPGTRLTVT.

The chain is built from TRBV6-5 and TRBJ1-6; tentative D call: TRBD1 (6 bases). V lost 0 bases and J lost 11, with 11 bases in between. The V gene's germline CDR1 is MNHEY and CDR2 SVGAGI. The CDR3 has 14 residues. The CDR3 DNA follows: TGTGCCAGCAGTTACTCACGGGACACGGCACCCCTCCACTTT. Translated, it gives CASSYSRDTAPLHF.

This clonotype is a singleton in its sample. The chain combines TRBV7-2 with TRBJ2-7; D may be TRBD1 (5 bases). The germline V gene has CDR1 SGHTA and CDR2 FQGNSA. The CDR3 has 15 residues. Trimming removed 5 bases from V and 2 bases from J, with 16 bases in between. In DNA form, the CDR3 reads TGTGCCAGCAGCCCGGTACAGGCCCTGGCCTACGAGCAGTACTTC. Its protein is CASSPVQALAYEQYF.

This rearrangement joins TRBV7-6 to TRBJ2-3; 8 bases fit TRBD1. The CDR3 is 16 amino acids. V lost 5 bases and J lost 5; bases outside the gene matches: 12. Germline V gives CDR1 SGHVS, CDR2 FNYEAQ. For the CDR3, the DNA is TGTGCCAGCAGCGCTCCAGGGGGCGTGGGCATAGATACGCAGTATTTT. Translating it yields CASSAPGGVGIDTQYF.

This CDR3 reads CASSFRDGHYF. CDR3 bases: TGTGCCAGCAGTTTCCGGGACGGTCATTACTTC. The chain employs TRBV5-8 and TRBJ2-7, with D perhaps TRBD1 or TRBD2 (5 bases each). The germline V and J ends were trimmed by 5 bases and 13 bases, with 16 bases remaining between them. This CDR3 spans 11 amino acids. Per germline, CDR1 SGHTS and CDR2 YDEGEE.

To note about this clonotype: This may be a read error, as it is one base from a much larger clone. The rearrangement joins TRBV7-8 to TRBJ1-2; D not certain. This CDR3 region has 16 residues. V gave up 1 base and J gave up 1 base, with 13 bases separating them. Per the germline V gene, CDR1 is SGHVS and CDR2 is FQNEAQ. For the CDR3, the DNA is TGTGCCAGCAGCTTAGACCAGTGGGTGTATAACTATGGCTACACCTTC. This encodes CASSLDQWVYNYGYTF.

Ten or more counts support this clonotype. The chain joins TRBV28 to TRBJ1-1; D might be TRBD1 (5 bases). The CDR3 totals 17 residues. Germline CDR1 reads MDHEN; CDR2 reads SYDVKM. The V and J ends lost 3 bases and 1 base respectively, with 18 bases between them. CDR3: CASSFSAGGAQNTEAFF. DNA of the CDR3: TGTGCCAGCAGTTTCTCAGCGGGAGGGGCTCAGAACACTGAAGCTTTCTTT.

The chain is built from TRBV30 and TRBJ1-6, with D uncertain. Between the trimmed V and J ends, which lost 3 bases and 0 bases, there was a span of 15 bases. This CDR3 contains 17 residues. Germline V lookup: CDR1 GTSNPN, CDR2 SVGIG (reference sequence). The CDR3 region is CAWSGARGSSYNSPLHF. The CDR3, as DNA: TGTGCCTGGAGCGGCGCCCGGGGAAGCTCCTATAATTCACCCCTCCACTTT.

CDR3 DNA: TGTGCCAGCAGGGTAAAGGGGGGAAACACTGAAGCTTTCTTT. Its protein product is CASRVKGGNTEAFF. V gene TRBV13 combines with J gene TRBJ1-1; a weak D match, TRBD1 (6 bases). Germline lookup yields CDR1 PRHDT and CDR2 FYEKMQ (reference sequence). This CDR3 is built from 14 residues. V lost 6 bases to trimming and J lost 2 bases, with 13 bases between them.

This clonotype was recorded a few times. The V and J genes are TRBV7-2 and TRBJ2-5; 8 bases map to TRBD2. The trim removed 2 bases at V and 5 bases at J, leaving 4 bases unmatched. CDR3 length equals 14 residues. Germline-derived CDR1 and CDR2 are SGHTA and FQGNSA. CDR3 DNA sequence: TGTGCCAGCAGCTTACCTAGCGGGCTTGAGACCCAGTACTTC. This encodes CASSLPSGLETQYF.

The chain combines TRBV7-9 with TRBJ1-3; D is possibly TRBD1 (6 bases). The CDR3 contains 15 residues. Per the germline V gene, CDR1 is SEHNR and CDR2 is FQNEAQ (reference sequence). Trimming stripped 1 base from V and 0 bases from J, with 7 bases between. The chain's CDR3 is CASSLGDNSGNTIYF. For the CDR3, the DNA is TGTGCCAGCAGCTTAGGGGACAACTCTGGAAACACCATATATTTT.

In its sample, this clonotype was seen a few times. This rearrangement joins TRBV6-5 to TRBJ2-7, with D tentatively TRBD1 or TRBD2 (5 bases each). Trimming left V 0 bases short and J 7 bases short, with 10 bases between. CDR3 length equals 13 residues. Germline V gene sequence: CDR1 MNHEY, CDR2 SVGAGI. The CDR3 reads CASSYSGTAEQYF. Here the CDR3 DNA reads TGTGCCAGCAGTTACTCGGGGACCGCGGAGCAGTACTTC.

This clonotype has just one count. No conserved phenylalanine or tryptophan ends this CDR3, so it is likely a read error. V usage is TRBV28 and J usage is TRBJ2-1; 12 positions agree with TRBD2. Germline CDR1 and CDR2: MDHEN and SYDVKM. V trimming: 5 bases; J trimming: 3 bases; junction bases outside the gene matches: 11. CDR3 length equals 18 residues. The CDR3, as DNA: TGTGCCAGCAGTCCCGGACTAGCGGGATCTTCACACTACAATGAGCAGTTCTTA. As protein: CASSPGLAGSSHYNEQFL.

This clonotype has just one count. V and J are TRBV20-1 and TRBJ2-7, with a possible D match to TRBD2 (5 bases). V lost 4 bases to trimming and J lost 1 base, with 17 bases between them. The CDR3 spans 15 residues. Germline V gene data show CDR1 as DFQATT and CDR2 as SNEGSKA (reference sequence). Here the CDR3 reads CSAISRSGSSYEQYF. CDR3 sequence (DNA): TGCAGTGCTATCTCCCGGAGCGGTTCTTCCTACGAGCAGTACTTC.

The J gene is TRBJ1-1, the V gene TRBV20-1; tentatively, D is TRBD1 (5 bases). The CDR3 loop spans 14 amino acids. V was pared by 5 bases and J by 3 bases, with 16 bases between. The germline CDR1 and CDR2 sequences are DFQATT and SNEGSKA (reference sequence). The CDR3 nucleotides are TGCAGTGCTGACCGGTGGCAGGGCTACACTGAAGCTTTCTTT. Translated, it gives CSADRWQGYTEAFF.

This chain joins TRBV10-3 and TRBJ1-2, with TRBD1 identical over 8 bases. Germline lookup yields CDR1 ENHRY and CDR2 SYGVKD. The CDR3 extends over 11 amino acids. Trimming took 8 bases from V and 8 from J; bases not matched to a gene: 4. The CDR3 here is CAIGQGNGYTF. In DNA form, the CDR3 reads TGTGCCATCGGACAGGGAAACGGCTACACCTTC.

The rearrangement uses TRBV4-1 and TRBJ1-4; no firm D call. Germline V gene lookup returns CDR1 MGHRA and CDR2 YSYEKL. The CDR3 totals 15 residues. V lost 1 base to trimming and J lost 4 bases, with 10 bases between them. CDR3 region: CASSQAIQINEKLFF. The CDR3, as DNA: TGCGCCAGCAGCCAAGCTATTCAAATTAATGAAAAACTGTTTTTT.

This clonotype was recorded only once. A junction boundary mismatches the germline segment, possibly from a read error. The chain carries TRBV5-1 and TRBJ1-1; D is perhaps TRBD1 (6 bases). CDR1 and CDR2 (germline): SGHRS, YFSETQ. The CDR3 runs to 15 residues. The CDR3 is CASSPVGGVNTEAFF. CDR3 DNA: TGCGCCAGCAGCCCGGTAGGGGGAGTGAACACTGAAGCTTTTTTT.

This clonotype was observed many times. The chain employs TRBV6-1 and TRBJ1-2; 8 bases agree with TRBD1. Germline V lookup: CDR1 MNHNS, CDR2 SASEGT. V lost 5 bases to trimming and J lost 6 bases; unmatched junction nucleotides: 5. The CDR3 totals 13 residues. The CDR3 spells CASSFQGADGYTF. CDR3 nucleotide sequence: TGTGCCAGCAGTTTCCAGGGGGCGGATGGCTACACCTTC.

V usage is TRBV4-1 and J usage is TRBJ1-3, with D tentatively TRBD1 (6 bases). Trimming left V 2 bases short and J 4 bases short, with 15 bases between. The CDR3 has 16 residues. Germline lookup yields CDR1 MGHRA and CDR2 YSYEKL. In nucleotides, the CDR3 is TGCGCCAGCAGCCAATCTAGTAGGGGGTCCGGAAACACCATATATTTT. This codes for CASSQSSRGSGNTIYF.